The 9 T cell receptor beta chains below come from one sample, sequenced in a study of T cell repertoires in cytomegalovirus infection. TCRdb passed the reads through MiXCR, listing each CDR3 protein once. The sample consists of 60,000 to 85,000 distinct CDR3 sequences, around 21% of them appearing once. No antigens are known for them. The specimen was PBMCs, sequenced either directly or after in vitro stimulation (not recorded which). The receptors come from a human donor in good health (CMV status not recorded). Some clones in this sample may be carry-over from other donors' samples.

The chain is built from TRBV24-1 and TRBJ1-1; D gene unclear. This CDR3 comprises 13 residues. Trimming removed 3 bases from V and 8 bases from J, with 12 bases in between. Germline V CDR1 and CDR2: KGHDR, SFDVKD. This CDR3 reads CATSDLDTEEAFF. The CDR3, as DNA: TGTGCCACCAGTGATCTTGACACCGAAGAAGCTTTCTTT.

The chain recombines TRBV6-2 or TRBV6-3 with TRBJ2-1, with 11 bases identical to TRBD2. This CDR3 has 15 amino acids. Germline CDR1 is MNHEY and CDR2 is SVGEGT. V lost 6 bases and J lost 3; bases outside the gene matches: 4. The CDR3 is CASSDGLAGYNEQFF. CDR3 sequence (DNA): TGTGCCAGCAGCGACGGACTAGCGGGCTACAATGAGCAGTTCTTC.

The CDR3 reads CASRGLAGRSTDTQYF. The CDR3 DNA reads TGTGCCAGCAGAGGTCTAGCGGGGCGAAGCACAGATACGCAGTATTTT. This rearrangement joins TRBV6-1 to TRBJ2-3, with 9 nucleotides matching TRBD2. Trimming at V came to 6 bases and at J to 0 bases, leaving 7 bases not matched to a gene. This CDR3 has 16 residues. Germline V gene lookup returns CDR1 MNHNS and CDR2 SASEGT.

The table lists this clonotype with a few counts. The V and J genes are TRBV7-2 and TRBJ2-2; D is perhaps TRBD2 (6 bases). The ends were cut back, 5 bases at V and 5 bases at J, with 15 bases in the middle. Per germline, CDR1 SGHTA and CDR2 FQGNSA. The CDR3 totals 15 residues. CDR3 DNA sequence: TGTGCCAGCAGCCCCTGGACTACCGCTACCGGGGAGCTGTTTTTT. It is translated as CASSPWTTATGELFF.

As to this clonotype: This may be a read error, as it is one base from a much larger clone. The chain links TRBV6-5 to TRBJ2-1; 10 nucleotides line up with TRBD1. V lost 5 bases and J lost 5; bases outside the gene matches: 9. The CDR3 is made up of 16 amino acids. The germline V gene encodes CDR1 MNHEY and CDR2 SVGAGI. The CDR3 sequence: CASSAIPGQGHNEQFF. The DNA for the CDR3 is TGTGCCAGCAGTGCAATTCCGGGACAGGGGCACAATGAGCAGTTCTTC.

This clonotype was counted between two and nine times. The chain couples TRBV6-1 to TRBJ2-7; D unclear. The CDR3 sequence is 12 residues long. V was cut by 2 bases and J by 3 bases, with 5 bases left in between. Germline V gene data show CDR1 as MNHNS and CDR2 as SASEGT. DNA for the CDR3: TGTGCCAGCAGTGAACAAATCTACGAGCAGTACGTC. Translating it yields CASSEQIYEQYV.

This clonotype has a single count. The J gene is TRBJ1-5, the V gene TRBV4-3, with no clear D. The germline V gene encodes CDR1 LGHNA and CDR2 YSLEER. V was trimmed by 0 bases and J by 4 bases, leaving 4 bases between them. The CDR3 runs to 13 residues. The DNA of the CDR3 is TGCGCCAGCAGCCAAGATCCAAATCAGCCCCAGCATTTT. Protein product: CASSQDPNQPQHF.

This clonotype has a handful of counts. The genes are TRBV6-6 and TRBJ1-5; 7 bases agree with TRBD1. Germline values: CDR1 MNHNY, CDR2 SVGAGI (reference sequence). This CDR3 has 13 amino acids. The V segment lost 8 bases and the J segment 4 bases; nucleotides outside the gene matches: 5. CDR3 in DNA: TGTGCCAGCTGGGACAGATTAAATCAGCCCCAGCATTTT. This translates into CASWDRLNQPQHF.

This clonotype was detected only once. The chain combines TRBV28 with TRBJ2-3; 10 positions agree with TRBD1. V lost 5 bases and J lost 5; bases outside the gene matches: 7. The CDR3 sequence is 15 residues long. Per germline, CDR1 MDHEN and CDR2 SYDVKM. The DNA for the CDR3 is TGTGCCAGCAGTGCCTCCGGGACAGGGGAAGATACGCAGTATTTT. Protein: CASSASGTGEDTQYF.